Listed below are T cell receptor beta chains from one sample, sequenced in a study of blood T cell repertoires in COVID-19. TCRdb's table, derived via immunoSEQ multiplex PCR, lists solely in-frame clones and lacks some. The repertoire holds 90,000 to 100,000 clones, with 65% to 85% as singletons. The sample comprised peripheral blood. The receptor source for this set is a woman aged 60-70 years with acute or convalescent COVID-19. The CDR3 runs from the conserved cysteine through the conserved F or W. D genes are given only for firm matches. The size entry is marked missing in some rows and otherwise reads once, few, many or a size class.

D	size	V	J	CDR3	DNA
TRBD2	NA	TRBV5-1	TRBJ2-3	CASSPRTSGPSTDTQYF	TGCGCCAGCAGCCCGCGGACTAGCGGCCCTAGCACAGATACGCAGTATTTT
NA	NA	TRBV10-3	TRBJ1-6	CAISESAGGHNSPLHF	TGTGCCATCAGTGAGTCGGCGGGGGGCCATAATTCACCCCTCCACTTT
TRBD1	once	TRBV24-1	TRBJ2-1	CATSVPGTGSDNEQFF	TGTGCCACCAGTGTTCCCGGGACAGGGAGCGACAATGAGCAGTTCTTC
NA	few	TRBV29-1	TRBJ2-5	CSVREETQYF	TGCAGCGTCAGGGAAGAGACCCAGTACTTC
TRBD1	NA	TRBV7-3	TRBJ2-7	CASSPGQGPYEQYF	TGTGCCAGCAGCCCGGGACAGGGACCCTACGAGCAGTACTTC
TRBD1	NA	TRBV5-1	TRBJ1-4	CASSSLDGTGEKLFF	TGCGCCAGCAGCTCCTTAGACGGGACAGGGGAAAAACTGTTTTTT
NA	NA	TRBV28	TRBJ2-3	CASSSFGGLGDTQYF	TGTGCCAGCAGTTCCTTTGGCGGGCTCGGAGATACGCAGTATTTT
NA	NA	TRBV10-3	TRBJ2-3	CAISPTGDTQYF	TGTGCCATCAGCCCTACAGGAGATACGCAGTATTTT
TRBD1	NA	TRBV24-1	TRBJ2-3	CATSGQGAPDTQYF	TGTGCCACCAGCGGACAGGGGGCCCCAGATACGCAGTATTTT
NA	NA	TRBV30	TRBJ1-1	CACDTGTRNTEAFF	TGTGCCTGCGACACTGGGACACGGAACACTGAAGCTTTCTTT
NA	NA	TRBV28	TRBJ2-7	CASSLSSYEQYF	TGTGCCAGCAGCCTAAGCTCCTACGAGCAGTACTTC
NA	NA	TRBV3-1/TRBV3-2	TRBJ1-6	CASSQDPDSSPLHF	TGTGCCAGCAGCCAAGATCCCGACAGTTCACCCCTCCACTTT